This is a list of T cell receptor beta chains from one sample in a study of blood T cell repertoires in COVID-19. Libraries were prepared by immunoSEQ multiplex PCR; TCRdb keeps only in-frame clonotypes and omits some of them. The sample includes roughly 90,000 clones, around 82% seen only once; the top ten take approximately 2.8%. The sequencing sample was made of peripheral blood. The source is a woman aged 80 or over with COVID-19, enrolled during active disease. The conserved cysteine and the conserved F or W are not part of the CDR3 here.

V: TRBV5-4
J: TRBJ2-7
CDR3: ASSRGQVDEQY

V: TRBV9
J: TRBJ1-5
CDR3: ASRAGTGNQPQH

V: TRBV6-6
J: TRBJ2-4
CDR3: ASSRRGGRMENIQY

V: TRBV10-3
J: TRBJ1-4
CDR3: AISEYQKSMGGKLF

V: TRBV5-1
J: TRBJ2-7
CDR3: ASSYSPIYQQY

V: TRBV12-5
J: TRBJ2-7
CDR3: ASGSFSGGASSYEQY

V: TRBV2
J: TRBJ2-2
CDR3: ASSQGLPTGELF

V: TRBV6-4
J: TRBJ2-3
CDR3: ASSPGGSSTDTQY

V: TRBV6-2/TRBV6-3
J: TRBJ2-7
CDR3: ASSYRGLASRYEQY

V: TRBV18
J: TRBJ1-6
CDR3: ASSPLQGDSPLH

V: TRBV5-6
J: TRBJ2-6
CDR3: ASSFMQGGSTGANVLT

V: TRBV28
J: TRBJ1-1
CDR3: ASILGVSNTEAF

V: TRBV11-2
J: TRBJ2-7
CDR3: ASSLEGTGVWFPPYEQY

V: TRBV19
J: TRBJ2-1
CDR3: ASSPRGGEEQF

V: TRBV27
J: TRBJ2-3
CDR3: ASSLLAGGADTQY

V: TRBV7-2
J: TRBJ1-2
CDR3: ASSSTGLDRRYGYT

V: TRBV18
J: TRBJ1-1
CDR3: ASSRLRSVNTEAF

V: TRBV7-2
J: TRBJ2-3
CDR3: ASSSDRGRGDTQY

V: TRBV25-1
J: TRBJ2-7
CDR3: ASSRAGFRTYEQY

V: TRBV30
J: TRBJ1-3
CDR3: AWILDRLSGNTIY

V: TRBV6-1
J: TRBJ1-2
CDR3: ASSEAGAPYGYT

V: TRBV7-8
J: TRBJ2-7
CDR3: ASSGRTVTSHEQY

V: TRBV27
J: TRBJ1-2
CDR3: ASRWQGSRRGYT

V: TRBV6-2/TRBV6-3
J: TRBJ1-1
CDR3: ASSYFRTEENTEAF

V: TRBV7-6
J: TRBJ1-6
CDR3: ASSSRDRGGSPLH

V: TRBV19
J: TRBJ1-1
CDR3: ASSIPRHSPMNTEAF

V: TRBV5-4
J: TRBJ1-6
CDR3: ASSAPGQGIRNSPLH

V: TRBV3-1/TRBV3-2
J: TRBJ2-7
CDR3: ASSPRDRGYEQY

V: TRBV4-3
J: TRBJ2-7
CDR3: ASSHETGDFEQY

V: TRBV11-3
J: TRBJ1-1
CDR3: ASSLEGGGTEAF

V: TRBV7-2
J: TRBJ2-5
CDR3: ASTDWTSGRARTQY

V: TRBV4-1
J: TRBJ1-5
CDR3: ASSKMGREEGQPQH

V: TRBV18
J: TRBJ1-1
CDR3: ASSPIHRGGAAF

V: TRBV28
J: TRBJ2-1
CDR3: ASSLDSYNEQF

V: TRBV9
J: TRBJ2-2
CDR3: ASSRGLAGVTGELF

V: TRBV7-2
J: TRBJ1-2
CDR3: ASSLLGSNYGYT

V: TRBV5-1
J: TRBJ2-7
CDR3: ASSLTGAEIYEQY

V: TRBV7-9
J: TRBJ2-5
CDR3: ASSSGTGEETQY

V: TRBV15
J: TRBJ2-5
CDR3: ATSRAIAGNQETQY

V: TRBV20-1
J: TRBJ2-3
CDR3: SASNRGLTDTQY

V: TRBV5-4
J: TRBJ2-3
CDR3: ASSPGQVADTQY

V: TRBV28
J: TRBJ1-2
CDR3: ASNGQSNYGYT

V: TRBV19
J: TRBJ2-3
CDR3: ASSRQPGQVSPDTQY

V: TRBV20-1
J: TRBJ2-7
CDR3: SASPYRGAYEQY

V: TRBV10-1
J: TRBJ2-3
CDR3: ASSAAGGSDTQY

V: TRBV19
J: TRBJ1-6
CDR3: ASTTGARDRGFYSPLH

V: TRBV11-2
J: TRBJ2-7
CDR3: ASSSMGREQY

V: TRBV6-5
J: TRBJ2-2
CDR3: ASSYSSLRTGELF

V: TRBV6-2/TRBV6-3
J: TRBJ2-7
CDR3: ASSLYSYEQY